The 21 T cell receptor beta chains reported below all come from one sample, sequenced in a study of response to subunit inactivated influenza vaccine. MiXCR was run by TCRdb on the RT-PCR reads, yielding one entry per CDR3 protein. The sample lists 400,000 to 650,000 distinct CDR3 sequences, about 7.2% occurring once. Sequenced here: PBMCs from blood, sampled less than 25 months after vaccination. The receptor source for this set is a man aged 50 to 69 who received an inactivated influenza vaccine.

This clonotype showed up many times. The chain employs TRBV9 and TRBJ1-1; D unclear. Germline values: CDR1 SGDLS, CDR2 YYNGEE. V lost 5 bases and J 8 bases, leaving 13 bases between the germline ends. CDR3 size: 12 residues. CDR3 bases: TGTGCCAGCAGTCGAGATCGGGGAGAAGCTTTCTTT. Its protein is CASSRDRGEAFF.

The chain employs TRBV25-1 and TRBJ2-3; no definite D call. CDR1 MGHDK and CDR2 SYGVNS come from the germline V gene. This CDR3 has 14 amino acids. The V gene lost 3 bases and the J gene lost 0 bases, with 7 bases spanning the gap. CDR3 bases: TGTGCCAGCAGTGACGACCAGAGCACAGATACGCAGTATTTT. Its protein product is CASSDDQSTDTQYF. Full variable domain (rest looked up from reference TRBV25-1 and TRBJ2-3): EADIYQTPRYLVIGTGKKITLECSQTMGHDKMYWYQQDPGMELHLIHYSYGVNSTEKGDLSSESTVSRIRTEHFPLTLESARPSHTSQYLCASSDDQSTDTQYFGPGTRLTVL.

The chain combines TRBV4-1 with TRBJ1-2, with a weak D call TRBD1 (5 bases). This CDR3 is 13 amino acids long. The germline V gene has CDR1 MGHRA and CDR2 YSYEKL. The V and J ends lost 1 base and 8 bases respectively, with 11 bases between them. The CDR3 loop reads CASSQAQDLGYTF. The CDR3 DNA sequence: TGCGCCAGCAGCCAAGCACAGGACCTGGGCTACACCTTC.

This clonotype is a singleton in its sample. This chain's CDR3 is CASSYRAYYEQYF. DNA for the CDR3: TGTGCCAGCAGTTACCGGGCCTACTACGAGCAGTACTTC. The chain joins TRBV6-2 or TRBV6-3 to TRBJ2-7, with D unresolved. CDR1 is MNHEY, CDR2 SVGEGT, per germline. V was clipped by 2 bases and J by 3 bases, with 8 bases between them. The CDR3 is made up of 13 amino acids.

This clonotype was counted between two and nine times. The chain carries TRBV5-1 and TRBJ2-7, with TRBD1 matching over 10 bases. Germline V gives CDR1 SGHRS, CDR2 YFSETQ. The CDR3 extends over 14 amino acids. V lost 4 bases and J lost 4; bases outside the gene matches: 5. CDR3 nucleotide sequence: TGCGCCAGCAGCCCCGGGACAGGGGAGTACGAGCAGTACTTC. It translates to CASSPGTGEYEQYF.

The sample holds many counts of this clonotype. The rearrangement uses TRBV20-1 and TRBJ2-2, with D possibly TRBD1 on 5 matching bases. V was trimmed by 3 bases and J by 1 base, leaving 9 bases between them. CDR1 is DFQATT and CDR2 is SNEGSKA in the germline V gene (reference sequence). This CDR3 is built from 14 residues. CDR3 DNA sequence: TGCAGTGCTAGCGGGCAGGGGAACACCGGGGAGCTGTTTTTT. It yields the protein CSASGQGNTGELFF.

This clonotype was detected ten times or more. The V call is TRBV7-9, the J call TRBJ2-7, with TRBD2 matching 9 bases. The CDR3 length is 14 residues. Trimming at V came to 5 bases and at J to 5 bases, leaving 7 bases not matched to a gene. In germline, CDR1 is SEHNR, CDR2 FQNEAQ (reference sequence). For the CDR3, the DNA is TGTGCCAGCAGCGAGAATAGCGGGAGTAACGAGCAGTACTTC. It yields the protein CASSENSGSNEQYF.

The genes are TRBV7-9 and TRBJ1-1; 9 nucleotides match TRBD1. The CDR3 runs to 16 residues. V shed 4 bases and J 8 bases; nucleotides not matched to a gene: 14. Looked up from germline, CDR1 is SEHNR and CDR2 is FQNEAQ (reference sequence). The DNA of the CDR3 is TGTGCCAGCAGCTCCGTATTTTACAGGGGGCAATGGGAAGCTTTCTTT. The encoded protein is CASSSVFYRGQWEAFF.

This clonotype was found many times. The chain couples TRBV5-1 to TRBJ2-2; D may match TRBD1 or TRBD2 (5 bases each). Between the trimmed V and J ends, which lost 0 bases and 6 bases, there was a span of 6 bases. Looked up from germline, CDR1 is SGHRS and CDR2 is YFSETQ. The length of the CDR3 is 13 residues. CDR3 residues: CASSLVGAGELFF. The CDR3 nucleotides read TGCGCCAGCAGCTTGGTGGGGGCCGGGGAGCTGTTTTTT.

The rearrangement links TRBV12-3 or TRBV12-4 to TRBJ2-2, with a tentative D call TRBD1 (6 bases). The CDR3 runs 13 residues. The germline V and J ends were trimmed by 2 bases and 6 bases, with 7 bases remaining between them. The CDR3 reads CASSLKGAGELFF. CDR3 DNA: TGTGCCAGCAGTTTAAAGGGGGCCGGGGAGCTGTTTTTT.

Remarks on this clonotype: The junction departs from the called germline gene at one end, perhaps through a read error. The V gene is TRBV20-1, the J gene TRBJ2-3, with 11 bases lining up with TRBD1. Germline CDR1 and CDR2: DFQATT and SNEGSKA (reference sequence). The CDR3 length is 15 residues. The CDR3 here is CCARLDRGRTDTQYF. For the CDR3, the DNA is TGCTGTGCTAGATTGGACAGGGGGCGAACAGATACGCAGTATTTT.

This clonotype was picked up many times. The chain recombines TRBV4-3 with TRBJ2-7; D may match TRBD1 or TRBD2 (5 bases each). The CDR3 totals 14 residues. Between the trimmed V and J ends, which lost 4 bases and 1 base, there was a span of 11 bases. Germline assignment: CDR1 LGHNA and CDR2 YSLEER. In nucleotides, the CDR3 is TGCGCCAGCAGCCCAGGGACGGATTCCTACGAGCAGTACTTC. Translated, it gives CASSPGTDSYEQYF.

V and J are TRBV6-2 or TRBV6-3 and TRBJ2-5; maybe TRBD1 (5 bases). CDR3 length: 15 amino acids. V gave up 6 bases and J gave up 1 base, with 15 bases separating them. CDR1 MNHEY and CDR2 SVGEGT come from the germline V gene. CDR3 protein: CASSLWFRVQETQYF. The CDR3, as DNA: TGTGCCAGCAGCTTATGGTTCAGGGTCCAAGAGACCCAGTACTTC.

The chain recombines TRBV7-3 with TRBJ2-7, with D possibly TRBD1 on 6 matching bases. This CDR3 comprises 13 residues. Per the germline V gene, CDR1 is SGHTA and CDR2 is FQGTGA. V was trimmed by 0 bases and J by 6 bases, leaving 9 bases between them. For the CDR3, the DNA is TGTGCCAGCAGCTTAACGACCAGGGGCGAGCAGTACTTC. Amino acid sequence: CASSLTTRGEQYF.

This clonotype was picked up a small number of times. The genes are TRBV27 and TRBJ2-3; 9 bases line up with TRBD2. The CDR3 extends over 15 amino acids. Trimming cost V 2 bases and J 2 bases; bases outside gene matches: 2. In germline, CDR1 is MNHEY, CDR2 SMNVEV (reference sequence). DNA of the CDR3: TGTGCCAGCAGTTTACTAGCGGGATTCACAGATACGCAGTATTTT. Amino acid sequence: CASSLLAGFTDTQYF.

The genes are TRBV12-3 or TRBV12-4 and TRBJ2-7; the match to TRBD1 covers 8 bases. The CDR3 totals 15 residues. Germline trimming cut 2 bases from V and 0 bases from J; bases unmatched to any gene: 3. The CDR3 coding sequence is TGTGCCAGCAGTTTAAGACAGGGGTTCTCCTACGAGCAGTACTTC. Protein product: CASSLRQGFSYEQYF.

The chain couples TRBV5-6 to TRBJ2-7; D not resolved. Trimming cost V 2 bases and J 4 bases, with 13 bases left between them. This CDR3 spans 14 amino acids. CDR1 is SGHDT and CDR2 is YYEEEE in the germline V gene. The CDR3 sequence: CASSLGSWGYEQYF. For the CDR3, the DNA is TGTGCCAGCAGCTTAGGGTCATGGGGATACGAGCAGTACTTC. Drawing the rest from reference TRBV5-6 and TRBJ2-7, the complete variable domain is DAGVTQSPTHLIKTRGQQVTLRCSPKSGHDTVSWYQQALGQGPQFIFQYYEEEERQRGNFPDRFSGHQFPNYSSELNVNALLLGDSALYLCASSLGSWGYEQYFGPGTRLTVT.

This clonotype was recorded at least ten times. The V call is TRBV4-2, the J call TRBJ2-7, with 12 nucleotides matching TRBD2. CDR1 and CDR2 (germline): LGHNA, YNFKEQ. The V and J ends lost 1 base and 5 bases, in that order; junction bases with no gene match: 3. This CDR3 has 15 amino acids. The CDR3 protein is CASSQGASGRDEQYF. The DNA for the CDR3 is TGTGCCAGCAGCCAAGGGGCTAGCGGGAGGGACGAGCAGTACTTC.

This clonotype has only a few counts. The V and J genes are TRBV7-2 and TRBJ2-1; 10 nucleotides align to TRBD1. CDR3 length: 14 residues. V trimming: 3 bases; J trimming: 8 bases; junction bases outside the gene matches: 4. Germline lookup yields CDR1 SGHTA and CDR2 FQGNSA. The chain's CDR3 is CASSFGTGEYEQFF. The CDR3 coding sequence is TGTGCCAGCAGCTTCGGGACAGGGGAGTATGAGCAGTTCTTC.

As DNA, the CDR3 is TGCGCCAGCGGCTTGGGCGGAAGTAGGACTGAAGCTTTCTTT. It specifies CASGLGGSRTEAFF. The J gene is TRBJ1-1, the V gene TRBV4-1; D remains unclear. V was shortened by 8 bases and J by 5 bases, with 18 bases between the two germline ends. This CDR3 has 14 amino acids. Germline CDR1 and CDR2: MGHRA and YSYEKL.

The genes are TRBV15 and TRBJ1-5; D call uncertain. V lost 1 base and J lost 0, with 7 bases in between. This CDR3 spans 15 amino acids. CDR1 LNHNV and CDR2 YYDKDF come from the germline V gene (reference sequence). CDR3 sequence reads: CATSRAGDSNQPQHF. CDR3 sequence (DNA): TGTGCCACCAGCAGAGCTGGGGATAGCAATCAGCCCCAGCATTTT.